The 4 T cell receptor beta chains below all came from one sample that was sequenced in a study of control samples from healthy donors and cancer patients (TCRdb year 2020). Receptor amplification or capture employed the immunoSEQ multiplex PCR assay. Sourced from immuneACCESS, this table was stored by TCRdb with only in-frame sequences that have V and J called. A share of the clones is absent; for the studies checked, an unresolved V gene accounts for under half, and the remainder has no known explanation. This sample holds 100,000 to 150,000 clones; around 96% were observed only once. The ten largest clones add up to about 3.6% of the sample. The sample consisted of blood. These receptors all stem from a man aged 25-40 years in good health.

This sequence joins TRBV2 and TRBJ2-2; the D gene is possibly TRBD2 (5 bases). In germline, CDR1 is SNHLY, CDR2 FYNNEI. Trimming cost V 7 bases and J 4 bases, with 10 bases left between them. The CDR3 runs to 13 residues. The CDR3 protein is CASMEAGTGELFF. The CDR3 DNA sequence: TGTGCCAGCATGGAGGCAGGCACCGGGGAGCTGTTTTTT.

The V call is TRBV19, the J call TRBJ2-5; D gene ambiguous. Trimming shortened V by 4 bases and J by 0 bases, and 9 bases separated the two germline ends. CDR3 length: 14 amino acids. Germline-derived CDR1 and CDR2 are LNHDA and SQIVND (reference sequence). The CDR3 DNA is TGTGCCAGTAGTAGGTGGGCGAACCAAGAGACCCAGTACTTC. Its translation is CASSRWANQETQYF.

The V and J genes are TRBV9 and TRBJ1-1; D gene ambiguous. The CDR3 has 15 amino acids. Looked up from germline, CDR1 is SGDLS and CDR2 is YYNGEE. V dropped 0 bases and J dropped 0 bases, with 9 bases sitting between them. The CDR3 sequence is CASSVDPGMNTEAFF. CDR3 coding DNA: TGTGCCAGCAGCGTAGATCCAGGCATGAACACTGAAGCTTTCTTT.

The chain joins TRBV7-8 to TRBJ2-3; 8 bases line up with TRBD1. The CDR3 has 14 residues. The V gene's germline CDR1 is SGHVS and CDR2 FQNEAQ. Trimming cost V 3 bases and J 4 bases; bases outside gene matches: 3. CDR3 in amino acids: CASSFDRGPDTQYF. In nucleotides, the CDR3 is TGTGCCAGCAGCTTCGACAGGGGCCCAGATACGCAGTATTTT. The whole variable domain, remainder taken from reference TRBV7-8 and TRBJ2-3, is GAGVSQSPRYKVAKRGQDVALRCDPISGHVSLFWYQQALGQGPEFLTYFQNEAQLDKSGLPSDRFFAERPEGSVSTLKIQRTQQEDSAVYLCASSFDRGPDTQYFGPGTRLTVL.